This TCR beta chain was recovered during a study of response to subunit inactivated influenza vaccine (dated by TCRdb to the late 2010s). Background for the entire study: To follow how T cells responded to a trivalent subunit inactivated influenza vaccine, the researchers relied on deep quantitative profiling of the T cell receptor repertoire. On the study overall, not on this receptor specifically: The authors proposed that each seasonal influenza vaccination may bring in only a limited number of new T cells.

Library preparation employed RT-PCR. Instrument on record: Illumina HiSeq 2500. Through fastp at Q25 and MiXCR, TCRdb rebuilt clones from the public reads, retaining in-frame beta chains. When rows share a CDR3 protein, they turn into one entry using the most common DNA and genes. This sample has about 540,000 distinct CDR3 sequences in its table, and approximately 20% of those were observed once. The ten largest make up about 2.8% of the sample. This clonotype was counted a few times. Its target antigen remains unknown. Base qualities are not recorded, but no much larger clone differs from it by a single base. These data were also filed under a second study, of T cells expressing NK-cell markers. As the second paper documents: 5'RACE template switching, by which a universal primer site and unique molecular identifiers were added, was used to make TCR beta cDNA libraries. Eight donors provided sorted CD3+CD56+NKG2C+, CD3+CD56+NKG2C- and CD3+CD56-NKG2C+ T-cell subsets, whose TCR beta-chain repertoires were profiled. Of the eight sequenced donors, seven were found to be HCMV-seropositive and one was found to be HCMV-seronegative. To restrict sorting to alphabetaTCR-expressing T cells, an anti-gammadeltaTCR antibody was added in several experiments. In roughly 6 donors, the dominant CD3+CD56+NKG2C+ clonotypes ranked among the top 10 CD8+ clonotypes, making up 1.0-7.0% of CD8+ T cells. Those dominant clonotypes were again the most abundant among CD3+CD56-NKG2C+ cells in a few donors, at about 28.3-60.1%. Whether the expanded NKG2C-expressing T cell clones were specific for HCMV antigens remained unclear. The eight sequenced donors were randomly selected healthy volunteers, three men and five women. A commercial ELISA kit detecting HCMV-specific IgG in serum was used to determine HCMV serostatus. Ficoll density gradient centrifugation was used to isolate peripheral blood mononuclear cells from blood. Magnetic immunoseparation with Miltenyi isolation kits was used to isolate CD4+ and CD8+ T cells from PBMC. Synthesis of cDNA was primed from the TCR beta constant segment and was followed by two consecutive PCR amplification steps. Sequencing of the libraries produced 2 x 150 bp reads on Illumina HiSeq 2000/2500, MiSeq or NextSeq. MIGEC handled demultiplexing of the reads and grouping by UMI, while MiTCR was used to assemble and quantify clonotypes. To remove erroneous sequences, TCR cDNA sequences were retained only when supported by two or more reads. The tcR package was used for downstream repertoire analysis, with clonotypes matched between fractions based on CDR3 nucleotide sequence plus V segment. VDJmatch was used to annotate antigen specificity against VDJdb, with one amino acid substitution in CDR3 permitted.

Sample: CD4+ T cells sorted from PBMCs, taken less than 13 days after vaccination. This clonotype was obtained from a man aged 50 to 59 who received an inactivated influenza vaccine. Donor details come from another sample of the same person, matched by shared clones.

In nucleotide form, the sequence is TGTGCCTGGAGTACAGGGACAGGGATAGGGGCCAATCAGCCCCAGCATTTT. The translation is CAWSTGTGIGANQPQHF. The chain is assembled from TRBV30 and TRBJ1-5; TRBD1 aligns with 9 central bases. From the cysteine through the phenylalanine, the CDR3 covers 17 amino acids. Only the CDR3 DNA is retained, 51 bases long and in frame from the first base. The germline V gene encodes CDR1 GTSNPN and CDR2 SVGIG (reference sequence). Relative to germline, V is missing 2 bases and J is missing 3 bases, with 11 bases of the junction outside any gene match.